These 9 T cell receptor beta chains share one sample of origin, sequenced in a study of blood T cell repertoires in COVID-19. TCRdb's table, derived via immunoSEQ multiplex PCR, lists solely in-frame clones and lacks some. The table has about 99,000 clones, 89% seen once. Sequenced material: peripheral blood. Receptors were obtained from a woman aged 55-69 years with acute or convalescent COVID-19.

J is TRBJ2-2 and V is TRBV24-1, with D tentatively TRBD2 (5 bases). The V and J ends lost 2 bases and 4 bases respectively, with 7 bases between them. The germline gives CDR1 KGHDR, CDR2 SFDVKD. This CDR3 comprises 14 residues. The CDR3, as DNA: TGTGCCACCAGTGATTACGGGGTCACCGGGGAGCTGTTTTTT. As protein: CATSDYGVTGELFF.

The genes are TRBV3-1 (or the pseudogene TRBV3-2) and TRBJ2-1; D may be TRBD1 (5 bases). Germline CDR1 is LGHDT and CDR2 is YNNKEL (reference sequence). V was cut by 5 bases and J by 7 bases, with 15 bases left in between. CDR3 size: 14 residues. The CDR3 reads CASSATQGWNEQFF. The CDR3 DNA is TGTGCCAGCAGCGCCACCCAGGGATGGAATGAGCAGTTCTTC.

This clone came up once. The chain is built from TRBV2 and TRBJ2-2, with a tentative D call TRBD1 (5 bases). The CDR3 length is 16 residues. CDR1 is SNHLY and CDR2 is FYNNEI in the germline V gene. Trimming left V 7 bases short and J 4 bases short, with 19 bases between. CDR3 region: CASKLLAGWFTGELFF. CDR3 bases: TGTGCCAGCAAACTGTTGGCAGGGTGGTTCACCGGGGAGCTGTTTTTT.

V and J are TRBV10-2 and TRBJ2-1; a possible D gene is TRBD1 (5 bases). The CDR3 spans 14 residues. Germline loops: CDR1 WSHSY, CDR2 SAAADI. The V gene lost 11 bases and the J gene lost 3 bases, with 17 bases spanning the gap. CDR3 residues: CASQDPGYYNEQFF. The CDR3 DNA is TGCGCCTCTCAGGATCCAGGGTACTACAATGAGCAGTTCTTC.

The chain has TRBV5-1 and TRBJ2-1; 9 bases fit TRBD2. The junction had 7 bases not matched to a gene; V was cut back by 5 bases and J by 4 bases. Germline assignment: CDR1 SGHRS and CDR2 YFSETQ. The CDR3 runs 15 residues. CDR3 nucleotide sequence: TGCGCCAGCAGGTTAGCGGGGGTAGTTTACAATGAGCAGTTCTTC. Amino acids: CASRLAGVVYNEQFF.

The chain links TRBV5-1 to TRBJ1-2, with D perhaps TRBD1 (6 bases). Germline loops: CDR1 SGHRS, CDR2 YFSETQ. Trimming stripped 4 bases from V and 4 bases from J, with 8 bases between. This CDR3 has 12 residues. In DNA, the CDR3 is TGCGCCAGCAGCAAGACAGGCTATGGCTACACCTTC. It specifies CASSKTGYGYTF. The whole variable domain, filled in from reference TRBV5-1 and TRBJ1-2, reads KAGVTQTPRYLIKTRGQQVTLSCSPISGHRSVSWYQQTPGQGLQFLFEYFSETQRNKGNFPGRFSGRQFSNSRSEMNVSTLELGDSALYLCASSKTGYGYTFGSGTRLTVV.

The chain joins TRBV5-4 to TRBJ1-2, with D perhaps TRBD1 (6 bases). Germline assignment: CDR1 SGHNT and CDR2 YYREEE (reference sequence). V was pared by 4 bases and J by 3 bases, with 10 bases between. This CDR3 comprises 13 residues. The CDR3 sequence: CASSLAGDYGYTF. The CDR3 coding sequence is TGTGCCAGCAGCCTGGCAGGGGACTATGGCTACACCTTC.

There are a few counts of this clone. The V gene is TRBV18, the J gene TRBJ1-4; no clear D. Trimming left V 2 bases short and J 3 bases short, with 13 bases between. In germline, CDR1 is KGHSH, CDR2 LQKENI. This CDR3 comprises 16 residues. The CDR3 loop is CASSPNGRGANEKLFF. The CDR3 DNA follows: TGTGCCAGCTCACCAAACGGAAGAGGCGCTAATGAAAAACTGTTTTTT.

The chain uses TRBV18 and TRBJ1-1; D remains unclear. V lost 2 bases and J lost 5, with 6 bases in between. This CDR3 has 12 amino acids. In germline, CDR1 is KGHSH, CDR2 LQKENI. This chain's CDR3 is CASSPVGTEAFF. The CDR3 DNA reads as TGTGCCAGCTCACCAGTCGGGACTGAAGCTTTCTTT.